This is a list of T cell receptor beta chains from one sample in a study of OX40 agonist ivuxolimab in advanced cancers. Assay: immunoSEQ multiplex PCR; the TCRdb copy retains only in-frame clones and omits some. The repertoire holds around 67,000 clones, with about 86% as singletons. Source: CD4+ or CD8+ T cells sorted from blood, taken in a trial of the OX40 agonist ivuxolimab. Every receptor here comes from an adult with an advanced solid tumor such as melanoma, head and neck, liver or kidney cancer. Both conserved end residues are part of each CDR3. Fields, in order: V gene, J gene, CDR3 length, D gene, clone size, CDR3 DNA, CDR3 protein. D genes are given only for firm matches. Clone size is given for some rows only: seen once, a few or many times, or a class if the clone is expanded.

TRBV5-1	TRBJ2-7	15	NA	NA	TGCGCCAGCAGCTTTGACGGGAGTTCCACCTACGAGCAGTACTTC	CASSFDGSSTYEQYF
TRBV6-5	TRBJ1-5	15	NA	once	TGTGCCAGCAGTCTACTGGGGGGAGGCAATCAGCCCCAGCATTTT	CASSLLGGGNQPQHF
TRBV11-2	TRBJ2-1	13	NA	NA	TGTGCCAGCAGCACACGGGGCTACAATGAGCAGTTCTTC	CASSTRGYNEQFF
TRBV11-1	TRBJ2-3	16	TRBD2	once	TGTGCCAGCAGCTTAACCGGACTAGCGGGGACAGATACGCAGTATTTT	CASSLTGLAGTDTQYF
TRBV6-5	TRBJ2-3	14	TRBD2	NA	TGTGCCAGCAGCCCGGGAGGGCTGCCAGATACGCAGTATTTT	CASSPGGLPDTQYF
TRBV7-2	TRBJ2-7	16	TRBD2	NA	TGTGCCAGCAGCTTGGGTAGCGGGAGGACCCCCTACGAGCAGTACTTC	CASSLGSGRTPYEQYF
TRBV5-1	TRBJ1-2	13	NA	NA	TGCGCCAGCAGCTTGGAGAGGGGGAGTGGCTACACCTTC	CASSLERGSGYTF
TRBV10-3	TRBJ2-5	16	NA	NA	TGTGCCATCAGTGAGTTTAGGGGAGGCACGCAAGAGACCCAGTACTTC	CAISEFRGGTQETQYF
TRBV7-2	TRBJ2-1	15	NA	NA	TGTGCCAGCAGCCCCCTGGCAGGGGGGTTCCATGAGCAGTTCTTC	CASSPLAGGFHEQFF
TRBV19	TRBJ1-5	15	TRBD1	NA	TGTGCCAGTAGTATCCCGGGACAGCGAAATCAGCCCCAGCATTTT	CASSIPGQRNQPQHF
TRBV9	TRBJ2-7	14	TRBD1	NA	TGTGCCAGCAGCGTAGAAGGGGGCGCCTACGAGCAGTACTTC	CASSVEGGAYEQYF
TRBV11-3	TRBJ2-1	14	TRBD1	NA	TGTGCCAGCAGCTTAGGGGACAGGGGCTATGAGCAGTTCTTC	CASSLGDRGYEQFF
TRBV6-6	TRBJ2-7	12	TRBD1	NA	TGTGCCAGCATGCGACAGGGTAACGAGCAGTACTTC	CASMRQGNEQYF
TRBV7-9	TRBJ1-6	14	NA	NA	TGTGCCAGCAGCTTAGATGGAGTGACGCGCCCCCTCCACTTT	CASSLDGVTRPLHF
TRBV5-8	TRBJ2-7	17	TRBD2	NA	TGTGCCAGCAGCTTGGTGCTAGCGGGAGGGAGCTCCTACGAGCAGTACTTC	CASSLVLAGGSSYEQYF
TRBV11-3	TRBJ2-6	15	NA	NA	TGTGCCAGCAGCTTACGGGGGACTGGGGCCAACGTCCTGACTTTC	CASSLRGTGANVLTF
TRBV9	TRBJ1-3	17	NA	NA	TGTGCCAGCAGCCAAGGGGGGACCCTCGGGTCTGGAAACACCATATATTTT	CASSQGGTLGSGNTIYF
TRBV27	TRBJ2-2	13	NA	NA	TGTGCCAGCAGTTTCTCCGCGGCCGGGGAGCTGTTTTTT	CASSFSAAGELFF
TRBV6-5	TRBJ1-2	12	NA	NA	TGTGCCAGCAGTCGAGCCCTGGGTGGCTACACCTTC	CASSRALGGYTF
TRBV7-9	TRBJ1-1	15	NA	NA	TGTGCCAGCAGCCTCTCCGGGGGGAAGAACACTGAAGCTTTCTTT	CASSLSGGKNTEAFF
TRBV6-5	TRBJ1-4	13	NA	NA	TGTGCCAGCAGTTTTGACGGATATGAAAAACTGTTTTTT	CASSFDGYEKLFF
TRBV4-2	TRBJ1-4	19	NA	NA	TGTGCCAGCAGCCAAGACTTCGGCACCCTGGGTTCAACTAATGAAAAACTGTTTTTT	CASSQDFGTLGSTNEKLFF
TRBV27	TRBJ2-4	16	NA	NA	TGTGCCAGCAGTTCTCCGGACCGCCTAGCCAAAAACATTCAGTACTTC	CASSSPDRLAKNIQYF
TRBV6-5	TRBJ2-1	15	TRBD2	NA	TGTGCCAGCAGACCCGGGACTAGCGGGAGGAATGAGCAGTTCTTC	CASRPGTSGRNEQFF
TRBV10-3	TRBJ2-7	12	NA	NA	TGTGCCATCAGGGACTGGGCGGGGGAGCAGTACTTC	CAIRDWAGEQYF
TRBV7-9	TRBJ1-2	16	NA	NA	TGTGCCAGCAGCTTACGACGGGACTCCGGGATCTATGGCTACACCTTC	CASSLRRDSGIYGYTF
TRBV2	TRBJ1-2	12	NA	NA	TGTGCCAGCAGTGAAACTGCCTATGGCTACACCTTC	CASSETAYGYTF
TRBV5-1	TRBJ2-3	13	NA	NA	TGCGCCAGCAGCTTGGAAGCCGCAGATACGCAGTATTTT	CASSLEAADTQYF
TRBV7-7	TRBJ2-2	20	NA	NA	TGTGCTAGCAGCTTAACCGGGGCCCGGAAGCAGGGAGAGGGGACCGGGGAGCTGTTTTTT	CASSLTGARKQGEGTGELFF